The source of this T cell receptor beta chain is a study of shared clonotypes between healthy human individuals. V trimming: 0 bases; J trimming: 0 bases; junction bases outside the gene matches: 4. Germline assignment: CDR1 MNHEY and CDR2 SVGAGI. CDR3 length: 16 amino acids. TCRdb's table, derived via immunoSEQ multiplex PCR, lists solely in-frame clones and lacks some. The sample gives a few hundred thousand clones, over 75% of which show up once; roughly 17% is in the top ten. The specimen sequenced was memory CD8+ T cells sorted from blood. This sample's subset: CD45RO+ cells pooled with CCR7-negative TemRA cells. The V and J genes are TRBV6-5 and TRBJ2-7, with 8 bases matching TRBD1. This receptor was obtained from a man between 18 and 35 years old in good health. CDR3 protein: CASSYSRTGTSYEQYF. In DNA, the CDR3 is TGTGCCAGCAGTTACTCGAGGACAGGGACCTCCTACGAGCAGTACTTC.